This T cell receptor beta chain was identified during a study of spatial heterogeneity in lung cancer. Findings and limits, study-wide: Whereas they appeared in blood less at follow-up, ubiquitous expanded tumor TCRs appeared there more at resection.

Time point specified: sample taken at primary tumor resection. The donor group consisted of 55 to 85 patients who had untreated, early-stage non-small cell lung cancer. Frozen PBMC, nontumor lung or tumor provided whole RNA, which was sequenced unsorted. This clonotype was counted between two and nine times. The antigen is unknown. In the library, each TCR cDNA molecule bore its own unique molecular identifier. TCRdb reprocessed the 5' RACE reads via MiXCR and lists one record per CDR3 protein. The table includes more than 60,000 distinct CDR3 sequences, 7.5% to 9.5% detected once. Sequencing was performed on PBMCs, taken at surgery. This receptor was obtained from a male donor with early-stage non-small cell lung cancer.

The CDR3 here is CAISETGLYEQYF. The DNA of the CDR3 is TGTGCCATCAGTGAGACAGGGCTGTACGAGCAGTACTTC. This chain uses TRBV10-3 with TRBJ2-7; D is perhaps TRBD1 (6 bases). The germline CDR1 and CDR2 sequences are ENHRY and SYGVKD. The CDR3 has 13 residues. V lost 2 bases and J 4 bases, leaving 9 bases between the germline ends.